These T cell receptor beta chains were read from a single sample in a study of blood T cell repertoires in COVID-19. The table came from immunoSEQ multiplex PCR; TCRdb's copy has only in-frame clones and leaves some out. The sample has about 220,000 clones, around 80% seen once. The sequenced sample consisted of peripheral blood. Receptors were obtained from a woman between 55 and 75 years old who had recovered from COVID-19. Each CDR3 is given with its conserved first and last residue. D genes are given only for firm matches. A clone size is listed for some rows: how often the clone was seen (once, few, many), or a class if it is expanded.

clone size	J gene	V gene	D gene	CDR3 protein	CDR3 DNA
-	TRBJ2-3	TRBV7-9	-	CASSLAASGTQYF	TGTGCCAGCAGCTTAGCGGCGTCGGGGACGCAGTATTTT
few	TRBJ1-1	TRBV27	-	CASSPQGLYMNTEAFF	TGTGCCAGCAGTCCCCAGGGGCTCTACATGAACACTGAAGCTTTCTTT
-	TRBJ1-1	TRBV5-1	-	CASSRTVNTEAFF	TGCGCCAGCAGCAGGACAGTGAACACTGAAGCTTTCTTT
-	TRBJ2-3	TRBV9	-	CASSVSPGTTDTQYF	TGTGCCAGCAGCGTATCCCCAGGAACCACAGATACGCAGTATTTT
-	TRBJ2-1	TRBV2	TRBD2	CASSYAGGDYNEQFF	TGTGCCAGCAGTTACGCGGGGGGGGACTACAATGAGCAGTTCTTC
-	TRBJ2-1	TRBV5-1	TRBD2	CASRTSGVYNEQFF	TGCGCCAGCAGGACTAGCGGGGTTTACAATGAGCAGTTCTTC
-	TRBJ1-5	TRBV4-2	TRBD1	CASSQVGTGGNQPQHF	TGTGCCAGCAGCCAAGTCGGGACAGGAGGCAATCAGCCCCAGCATTTT
-	TRBJ2-5	TRBV7-2	TRBD2	CASSEDSGGAKTQYF	TGTGCCAGCAGCGAGGATAGCGGGGGGGCCAAGACCCAGTACTTC
-	TRBJ1-1	TRBV27	TRBD1	CASSLSQQGSTEAFF	TGTGCCAGCAGTTTATCGCAACAGGGGTCGACTGAAGCTTTCTTT
-	TRBJ1-1	TRBV4-1	-	CASSPYRDGNTEAFF	TGCGCCAGCAGCCCGTACAGGGATGGGAACACTGAAGCTTTCTTT
-	TRBJ1-4	TRBV6-2/TRBV6-3	-	CASSDHSLNEKLFF	TGTGCCAGCAGCGACCACAGCCTTAATGAAAAACTGTTTTTT
-	TRBJ2-5	TRBV4-3	TRBD2	CASSRGLGETQYF	TGCGCCAGCAGCCGGGGACTAGGAGAGACCCAGTACTTC
few	TRBJ2-5	TRBV6-5	TRBD2	CASGTSGGAETQYF	TGTGCCAGCGGGACTAGCGGGGGGGCCGAGACCCAGTACTTC
-	TRBJ1-1	TRBV18	-	CASSRGGNTEAFF	TGTGCCAGCTCCCGGGGGGGGAACACTGAAGCTTTCTTT
-	TRBJ2-3	TRBV5-4	TRBD1	CASNTGVGTDTQYF	TGTGCCAGCAACACAGGGGTGGGCACAGATACGCAGTATTTT
-	TRBJ2-3	TRBV13	-	CASSPRGGVTDTQYF	TGTGCCAGCAGCCCAAGGGGGGGCGTAACAGATACGCAGTATTTT
-	TRBJ1-2	TRBV10-3	TRBD1	CAISELTGGADYGYTF	TGTGCCATCAGTGAGTTAACAGGGGGCGCGGACTATGGCTACACCTTC
-	TRBJ1-1	TRBV27	-	CASRPSGNTEAFF	TGTGCCAGCAGACCGTCGGGGAACACTGAAGCTTTCTTT
-	TRBJ1-1	TRBV5-4	TRBD1	CASSSGSDRGRGTEAFF	TGTGCCAGCAGCTCTGGATCGGACAGGGGGCGAGGCACTGAAGCTTTCTTT
once	TRBJ2-1	TRBV5-1	-	CASSLDLVAVYNEQFF	TGCGCCAGCAGCTTGGATTTAGTAGCGGTTTACAATGAGCAGTTCTTC
-	TRBJ2-7	TRBV4-1	-	CASSQQGTNYEQYF	TGCGCCAGCAGCCAACAGGGGACCAATTACGAGCAGTACTTC
-	TRBJ1-1	TRBV6-5	TRBD1	CASSFISGQESPEAFF	TGTGCCAGCAGTTTTATCTCCGGACAGGAATCCCCTGAAGCTTTCTTT
-	TRBJ2-3	TRBV11-2	-	CASRFGTYSTDTQYF	TGTGCCAGCAGGTTCGGGACATATAGCACAGATACGCAGTATTTT
-	TRBJ1-5	TRBV4-1	-	CASSQDSGALGQPQHF	TGCGCCAGCAGCCAAGATTCGGGTGCGTTGGGTCAGCCCCAGCATTTT
once	TRBJ1-2	TRBV28	-	CASSLLETSYTF	TGTGCCAGCAGTTTACTGGAGACTAGCTACACCTTC
few	TRBJ2-1	TRBV7-8	-	CASSLGLGNEQFF	TGTGCCAGCAGCTTGGGACTGGGTAATGAGCAGTTCTTC